This TCR beta chain was identified during a study of radiation and T cells in renal cell carcinoma. Study-wide results and caveats: Top tumor clonotypes rose in blood 2 weeks post-radiation, then contracted. Pretreatment tumor biopsies were lacking, so baseline clonotypes are unknown.

Regarding time point: blood 2 weeks post-SBRT. The treatment here: 15 Gy SBRT to primary tumor, nephrectomy 4 weeks later. Blood was sampled at baseline, 2 weeks and 4 weeks after SBRT. The patient's renal cell carcinoma had clear cell pathology. The V end was cut by 3 bases, the J end by 3 bases, with 14 bases between. Germline loops: CDR1 SEHNR, CDR2 FQNEAQ (reference sequence). The length of the CDR3 is 16 residues. Details on this clone: The antigen is undetermined.

Sequenced by immunoSEQ multiplex PCR; TCRdb stores in-frame clones only, minus some. The sample yields about 150,000 clones, roughly 86% seen once. Sequencing used blood, obtained from a patient whose treatment included radiotherapy and nephrectomy. The V and J genes are TRBV7-9 and TRBJ2-2; maybe TRBD2 (5 bases). This clonotype was obtained from a woman aged 50 to 65 with renal cell carcinoma. CDR3 sequence reads: CASSFPGGRDTGELFF. Here the CDR3 DNA reads TGTGCCAGCAGCTTCCCTGGCGGGCGGGACACCGGGGAGCTGTTTTTT.